The rows below give T cell receptor beta chains drawn from one sample of a study of coeliac disease. The table came from immunoSEQ multiplex PCR; TCRdb's copy has only in-frame clones and leaves some out. The sample consists of roughly 7,300 clones, around 63% of them appearing once. Specimen: lamina propria lymphocytes from the gut. These receptors were taken from a woman aged 55-70 years with active celiac disease. Each CDR3 is given with its conserved first and last residue. A D gene is named only where the DNA matches it firmly. Only some rows state a clone size, as once, few, many or a class for expanded clones.

size: .; D: TRBD2; J: TRBJ2-1; V: TRBV4-3; CDR3: CASSQEAWAGGRNEQFF; DNA: TGCGCCAGCAGCCAAGAGGCGTGGGCGGGGGGGCGAAATGAGCAGTTCTTC
size: .; D: TRBD1; J: TRBJ1-3; V: TRBV28; CDR3: CASDRDRGLGNTIYF; DNA: TGTGCCAGCGATCGAGACAGGGGGCTGGGAAACACCATATATTTT
size: .; D: .; J: TRBJ2-5; V: TRBV29-1; CDR3: CSVEVGAQETQYF; DNA: TGCAGCGTTGAAGTGGGGGCGCAAGAGACCCAGTACTTC
size: .; D: TRBD2; J: TRBJ2-3; V: TRBV19; CDR3: CASSLTSGVTDTQYF; DNA: TGTGCCAGTAGTTTGACTAGCGGGGTCACAGATACGCAGTATTTT
size: .; D: .; J: TRBJ1-6; V: TRBV27; CDR3: CASSSGQPSPLHF; DNA: TGTGCCAGCAGCTCTGGACAGCCTTCACCCCTCCACTTT
size: .; D: .; J: TRBJ1-1; V: TRBV5-4; CDR3: CASSLEKAGAFF; DNA: TGTGCCAGCAGCTTGGAAAAGGCAGGAGCTTTCTTT
size: .; D: TRBD2; J: TRBJ2-5; V: TRBV11-3; CDR3: CASSLGRTSGRAVETQYF; DNA: TGTGCCAGCAGCTTAGGCCGGACTAGCGGGAGGGCTGTTGAGACCCAGTACTTC
size: .; D: .; J: TRBJ2-3; V: TRBV5-1; CDR3: CASSPGTYWYF; DNA: TGCGCCAGCAGCCCCGGGACTTATTGGTATTTT
size: .; D: .; J: TRBJ2-3; V: TRBV7-8; CDR3: CASSLRRGGTDTQYF; DNA: TGTGCCAGCAGCTTAAGGAGAGGAGGCACAGATACGCAGTATTTT
size: few; D: .; J: TRBJ1-5; V: TRBV30; CDR3: CAWSVQGASNQPQHF; DNA: TGTGCCTGGAGTGTACAGGGTGCCAGCAATCAGCCCCAGCATTTT
size: .; D: TRBD1; J: TRBJ1-2; V: TRBV27; CDR3: CASSSFTGADYGYTF; DNA: TGTGCCAGCAGTTCGTTCACAGGGGCGGACTATGGCTACACCTTC
size: .; D: .; J: TRBJ1-3; V: TRBV7-9; CDR3: CASSLAWASGNTIYF; DNA: TGTGCCAGCAGCTTAGCGTGGGCCTCTGGAAACACCATATATTTT
size: .; D: TRBD1; J: TRBJ1-2; V: TRBV10-3; CDR3: CATGRDRRSGARSYGYTF; DNA: TGTGCCACGGGGCGGGACAGGAGATCCGGTGCGCGAAGTTATGGCTACACCTTC
size: few; D: .; J: TRBJ1-1; V: TRBV19; CDR3: CASSIDGISEGTEAFF; DNA: TGTGCCAGTAGTATAGATGGTATCTCGGAGGGCACTGAAGCTTTCTTT
size: few; D: .; J: TRBJ2-2; V: TRBV6-5; CDR3: CASTQGYTGELFF; DNA: TGTGCCAGCACTCAGGGATACACCGGGGAGCTGTTTTTT
size: .; D: TRBD2; J: TRBJ2-7; V: TRBV28; CDR3: CASSLPGLRYEQYF; DNA: TGTGCCAGCAGTTTACCGGGACTACGATACGAGCAGTACTTC
size: .; D: .; J: TRBJ1-3; V: TRBV6-1; CDR3: CASSERSGVLNTIYF; DNA: TGTGCCAGCAGTGAAAGGTCAGGGGTTCTGAACACCATATATTTT
size: .; D: TRBD2; J: TRBJ2-7; V: TRBV9; CDR3: CASSSWGGGDEQYF; DNA: TGTGCCAGCAGCTCATGGGGGGGAGGGGACGAGCAGTACTTC
size: .; D: TRBD2; J: TRBJ2-4; V: TRBV5-8; CDR3: CASSLVPRGSGSAKNIQYF; DNA: TGTGCCAGCAGCTTGGTCCCGCGTGGTAGCGGGAGTGCCAAAAACATTCAGTACTTC
size: once; D: .; J: TRBJ1-2; V: TRBV4-1; CDR3: CASSRGSFGNYGYTF; DNA: TGCGCCAGCAGCCGCGGTAGTTTCGGCAACTATGGCTACACCTTC
size: .; D: .; J: TRBJ2-2; V: TRBV27; CDR3: CASNTRAGWAGELFF; DNA: TGTGCCAGCAACACCCGGGCGGGATGGGCCGGGGAGCTGTTTTTT
size: few; D: .; J: TRBJ1-2; V: TRBV27; CDR3: CASSFSAGDYGYTF; DNA: TGTGCCAGCAGTTTTTCCGCCGGGGACTATGGCTACACCTTC
size: once; D: .; J: TRBJ1-3; V: TRBV28; CDR3: CASSELQGTGNTIYF; DNA: TGTGCCAGCAGTGAACTACAGGGAACGGGAAACACCATATATTTT
size: .; D: .; J: TRBJ2-3; V: TRBV19; CDR3: CASRSPSTDTQYF; DNA: TGTGCCAGTAGGTCCCCTAGCACAGATACGCAGTATTTT
size: few; D: .; J: TRBJ2-6; V: TRBV28; CDR3: CASSRRGGANVLTF; DNA: TGTGCCAGCAGCAGGAGGGGTGGGGCCAACGTCCTGACTTTC
size: .; D: TRBD2; J: TRBJ2-2; V: TRBV10-3; CDR3: CAIRAGGLNTGELFF; DNA: TGTGCCATCAGGGCGGGGGGGCTGAACACCGGGGAGCTGTTTTTT
size: .; D: .; J: TRBJ2-3; V: TRBV7-7; CDR3: CASSPGPSRGTDTQYF; DNA: TGTGCTAGCAGCCCCGGGCCCTCGAGGGGCACAGATACGCAGTATTTT
size: .; D: TRBD1; J: TRBJ1-5; V: TRBV19; CDR3: CASSSPDRGSNQPQHF; DNA: TGTGCCAGTAGTTCCCCGGACAGGGGGAGCAATCAGCCCCAGCATTTT
size: .; D: TRBD1; J: TRBJ1-2; V: TRBV10-3; CDR3: CAISETGTALRGYTF; DNA: TGTGCCATCAGTGAGACCGGGACAGCCTTGCGCGGCTACACCTTC
size: .; D: .; J: TRBJ2-5; V: TRBV19; CDR3: CATLREETQYF; DNA: TGTGCCACGTTGAGGGAAGAGACCCAGTACTTC
size: .; D: .; J: TRBJ2-1; V: TRBV7-9; CDR3: CASSLALGGSDNEQFF; DNA: TGTGCCAGCAGCTTAGCACTGGGGGGATCGGACAATGAGCAGTTCTTC
size: .; D: TRBD2; J: TRBJ2-5; V: TRBV5-1; CDR3: CASSLATSGRAGETQYF; DNA: TGCGCCAGCAGCTTGGCTACTAGCGGGAGGGCCGGGGAGACCCAGTACTTC
size: .; D: .; J: TRBJ1-1; V: TRBV20-1; CDR3: CSAPYGGEAFF; DNA: TGCAGTGCACCTTACGGGGGTGAAGCTTTCTTT
size: few; D: .; J: TRBJ1-4; V: TRBV19; CDR3: CASSSGATNEKLFF; DNA: TGTGCCAGTAGTTCAGGGGCAACTAATGAAAAACTGTTTTTT
size: .; D: .; J: TRBJ2-1; V: TRBV11-2; CDR3: CASSLKGQLHNEQFF; DNA: TGTGCCAGCAGCCTAAAAGGACAGTTACACAATGAGCAGTTCTTC
size: .; D: TRBD1; J: TRBJ1-1; V: TRBV5-4; CDR3: CASSLSGGYTEAFF; DNA: TGTGCCAGCAGCCTATCAGGGGGTTACACTGAAGCTTTCTTT
size: .; D: .; J: TRBJ2-5; V: TRBV6-5; CDR3: CASSYSSETQYF; DNA: TGTGCCAGCAGTTACTCGAGTGAGACCCAGTACTTC
size: medium-sized; D: TRBD2; J: TRBJ2-7; V: TRBV6-6; CDR3: CASSSPGLGYYEQYF; DNA: TGTGCCAGCAGTTCCCCGGGACTAGGATACTACGAGCAGTACTTC
size: .; D: TRBD2; J: TRBJ2-7; V: TRBV30; CDR3: CAWSYGGGTYEQYF; DNA: TGTGCCTGGAGCTACGGGGGAGGGACCTACGAGCAGTACTTC
size: .; D: .; J: TRBJ1-4; V: TRBV30; CDR3: CAWSVGRVDEKLFF; DNA: TGTGCCTGGAGTGTAGGGCGGGTGGATGAAAAACTGTTTTTT
size: once; D: .; J: TRBJ1-3; V: TRBV28; CDR3: CASSLLQGVGGNTIYF; DNA: TGTGCCAGCAGTTTACTGCAGGGTGTCGGTGGAAACACCATATATTTT
size: .; D: .; J: TRBJ2-5; V: TRBV2; CDR3: CASRVHEADFQETQYF; DNA: TGTGCCAGCAGGGTCCATGAAGCGGACTTCCAAGAGACCCAGTACTTC
size: .; D: .; J: TRBJ1-2; V: TRBV18; CDR3: CASSRGQAKANYGYTF; DNA: TGTGCCAGCTCACGGGGGCAGGCGAAAGCTAACTATGGCTACACCTTC
size: few; D: .; J: TRBJ1-1; V: TRBV30; CDR3: CAWSGGGNTEAFF; DNA: TGTGCCTGGAGTGGGGGGGGGAACACTGAAGCTTTCTTT
size: .; D: .; J: TRBJ2-7; V: TRBV7-2; CDR3: CASSFQTGIPYEQYF; DNA: TGTGCCAGCAGCTTCCAGACAGGTATACCCTACGAGCAGTACTTC
size: few; D: .; J: TRBJ1-2; V: TRBV7-9; CDR3: CASSLEGGSNYGYTF; DNA: TGTGCCAGCAGCTTAGAGGGGGGGTCTAACTATGGCTACACCTTC
size: .; D: TRBD1; J: TRBJ1-5; V: TRBV7-8; CDR3: CASSSRQGRGSDQPQHF; DNA: TGTGCCAGCAGCTCTCGACAGGGAAGGGGGTCGGATCAGCCCCAGCATTTT
size: .; D: TRBD2; J: TRBJ2-3; V: TRBV23-1; CDR3: CASSQSQGLAGTDTQYF; DNA: TGCGCCAGCAGTCAATCTCAAGGCCTAGCGGGCACAGATACGCAGTATTTT
size: .; D: TRBD1; J: TRBJ1-2; V: TRBV29-1; CDR3: CSVYGTGNYGYTF; DNA: TGCAGCGTTTACGGGACAGGGAACTATGGCTACACCTTC
size: .; D: .; J: TRBJ2-3; V: TRBV5-4; CDR3: CASSSPRKAQYF; DNA: TGTGCCAGCAGCAGCCCCAGGAAGGCGCAGTATTTT
size: few; D: .; J: TRBJ1-5; V: TRBV30; CDR3: CAWSGGGREPQHF; DNA: TGTGCCTGGAGCGGGGGCGGGAGGGAGCCCCAGCATTTT
size: .; D: .; J: TRBJ1-1; V: TRBV18; CDR3: CASAKDRNTEAFF; DNA: TGTGCCAGCGCCAAGGACAGGAACACTGAAGCTTTCTTT
size: .; D: .; J: TRBJ2-3; V: TRBV9; CDR3: CASSVGVAIHSDTQYF; DNA: TGTGCCAGCAGCGTAGGGGTAGCGATCCATTCAGATACGCAGTATTTT
size: .; D: .; J: TRBJ1-4; V: TRBV21-1; CDR3: CASSNWTEVHEKLFF; DNA: TGTGCCAGCAGCAATTGGACAGAAGTACATGAAAAACTGTTTTTT